This TCR beta chain was captured by sequencing in a study of GPR56 and killer-like receptors on CD4 memory cells (dated by TCRdb to 2018 to 2020). Describing the broader study: It was proposed in the study that human CD4+ memory T-cell differentiation and cytokine production potential are marked by progressive acquisition of KLRB1, KLRG1, GPR56 and then KLRF1. The healthy blood donors were described in the study as age-matched to the liver disease patients, whose median age was roughly 68 years. The investigation overall reported the following: Clonal frequency was low in the marker-negative population and increased progressively along the proposed pathway, with TCRbeta diversity decreasing accordingly. TCR repertoire overlap was especially strong between late populations 4 and 5, and population 3 also partly overlapped. The authors took the finding that clones dominating late populations 4 and 5 were also present in early populations 1 and 2 as evidence for linear differentiation. Rather than full repertoires, only the 100 most expanded clones per population were included in the diversity and similarity analyses.

This clonotype ranks as medium-sized (0.01 to 0.1%) by frequency alone, as no count is recorded. No antigen is known for it. Prior to TCRbeta sequencing, five KLR/GPR56-defined CD4+ populations were enriched by fluorescence-activated cell sorting. To test a linear memory differentiation pathway, TCRbeta repertoires were sequenced from five CD4+ T-cell subsets defined by expression of KLRB1, KLRG1, GPR56 and KLRF1. TCR-sequenced cells came from peripheral blood of healthy control individuals, reported as five donors in the TCRbeta analysis figure. The researchers collected heparinized peripheral blood and processed every sample within one hour of retrieval. Blood was diluted 1:2 in PBS, and peripheral blood mononuclear cells were then isolated from the diluted blood at room temperature by Biocoll density gradient centrifugation. Before flow sorting, CD4+ T cells were enriched from freshly isolated PBMCs by magnetic sorting with anti-CD4 MicroBeads. A BD FACSAria II was used to sort CD4+ T cells enriched from PBMCs of healthy donors according to marker expression. Surface staining used anti-KLRB1 clone 191B8, anti-KLRF1 clone 4A4.D10 and anti-KLRG1 clone REA261 antibodies from Miltenyi Biotec.

The data were produced on an Illumina HiSeq 2500. Sequencing libraries were built by amplifying the recombined TCRbeta locus with a previously published PCR protocol. Regarding the original processing steps: Reads whose average quality score was below 30 were removed, and the reads that remained were processed with IMSEQ. Clonotypes were defined by Vbeta gene, Jbeta gene and CDR3 amino acid sequence. The Morisita-Horn index, computed on the top 100 expanded clones, was used to measure repertoire overlap between populations. Renyi diversity profiles calculated on the top 100 expanded clones were used to evaluate clonal diversity. The reads underwent TCRdb reprocessing, giving one record for each CDR3 protein sequence and no DNA. TCRdb, not the original authors, processed these V and J calls. The table for this sample records about 2,900 distinct CDR3 sequences. About 3.4% of the sample lies in the top ten.

The germline V gene supplies CDR1 MNHEY and CDR2 SVGAGI. There are 15 amino acids in the CDR3, from cysteine to phenylalanine inclusive. The entry carries no DNA sequence. The sequence is built from TRBV6-5 and TRBJ2-3; the D call of TRBD2 rests on TCRdb alone, since no DNA is present to check it. Sequenced input: memory CD4+ T cells from blood. The source of this sequence is a human donor in good health. The CDR3 protein sequence reads: CASSPTSGGATAQYF.